The clone carrying this T cell receptor (beta chain) was counted many times. Its cognate antigen is unknown. The data belong to a study of spatial heterogeneity in lung cancer. Study in general: Detection of beta-chain sequences consistently exceeded that of alpha-chain sequences. Tumor-region TCR transcript counts correlated strongly with a T cell module score from matched bulk RNA-seq. Regarding the study as a whole: Intratumoral expanded alpha and beta TCR counts were found to track tumor mutation counts.

Each CDR3 protein gets one entry after TCRdb re-called the 5' RACE reads with MiXCR. The sample yields about 17,000 distinct CDR3 sequences, less than 7.5% seen once. Time point noted: sample taken at primary tumor resection. The CDR3 runs to 15 residues. Looked up from germline, CDR1 is SGHTA and CDR2 is FQGNSA. V dropped 7 bases and J dropped 5; count of bases not matched to a gene: 11. The source material was lung tumor tissue, sampled at surgery. This rearrangement joins TRBV7-2 to TRBJ2-1; TRBD2 agrees at 7 bases. The TCR sequence derives from a male donor with early-stage non-small cell lung cancer. The CDR3 spells CASTDWTSDNNEQFF. CDR3 in DNA: TGTGCCAGCACCGACTGGACTAGTGACAACAATGAGCAGTTCTTC.